This is a list of T cell receptor beta chains from one sample in a study of blood T cells in healthy people across ages. TCRdb fed the 5' RACE reads into MiXCR, producing one record per CDR3 protein. Among around 1,800,000 distinct CDR3 sequences listed, about 39% were seen once. Sequenced input: blood. The receptors shown here come from a human donor in good health. The CDR3 runs from the conserved cysteine through the conserved F or W. The D gene is left open where the match is weak. Part of the rows lack a size; the others show once, few, many or a class for expanded clones.

V,D,size,J,CDR3,DNA
TRBV6-6,-,few,TRBJ2-5,CASIRGLQETQYF,TGTGCCAGCATTCGAGGCCTCCAAGAGACCCAGTACTTC
TRBV20-1,TRBD1,-,TRBJ2-1,CSARDRRGQAIYNEQFF,TGCAGTGCTAGAGATAGGAGGGGACAGGCTATCTACAATGAGCAGTTCTTC
TRBV4-3,TRBD2,-,TRBJ2-1,CASSVGGEGEQFF,TGCGCCAGCAGCGTCGGGGGGGAGGGTGAGCAGTTCTTC
TRBV5-1,TRBD1,-,TRBJ2-1,CASSYLDRDNEQFF,TGCGCCAGCAGCTATTTGGACAGGGACAATGAGCAGTTCTTC
TRBV11-2,TRBD2,few,TRBJ2-5,CASSRELAQQYF,TGTGCCAGCAGCCGCGAACTAGCGCAGCAGTACTTC
TRBV5-1,TRBD1,few,TRBJ1-1,CASSLDRTMNTEAFF,TGCGCCAGCAGTCTGGACAGGACGATGAACACTGAAGCTTTCTTT
TRBV7-2,-,-,TRBJ2-1,CASSLDNFRGPSSYNEQFF,TGTGCCAGCAGCTTAGATAATTTCAGGGGACCGAGCTCCTACAATGAGCAGTTCTTC
TRBV7-2,-,-,TRBJ2-7,CASSLGRTLSSYNEQYF,TGTGCCAGCAGCTTAGGGAGGACCCTATCCTCCTACAATGAGCAGTACTTC
TRBV7-9,-,many,TRBJ2-7,CASSLVVGIYEQYF,TGTGCCAGCAGCTTAGTAGTCGGAATCTACGAGCAGTACTTC
TRBV20-1,TRBD2,-,TRBJ2-7,CSARGGLAGALDRKYF,TGCAGTGCTAGAGGGGGACTAGCGGGGGCCTTAGACCGGAAGTACTTC
TRBV7-9,TRBD2,-,TRBJ2-1,CASSLSRGDVDEQFF,TGTGCCAGCAGCTTATCCCGGGGGGACGTTGATGAGCAGTTCTTC
TRBV4-3,-,-,TRBJ2-1,CASSQERVRYNEQFF,TGCGCCAGCAGCCAAGAGCGAGTACGCTACAATGAGCAGTTCTTC
TRBV7-3,-,-,TRBJ1-2,CASSLMARDSYGYTF,TGTGCCAGCAGCTTAATGGCCAGGGATAGCTATGGCTACACCTTC
TRBV5-1,TRBD1,-,TRBJ2-7,CASSSRDRIPYEQYF,TGCGCCAGCAGCTCCCGGGACAGGATACCCTACGAGCAGTACTTC
TRBV20-1,-,-,TRBJ2-5,CSATPGSHGWEQYF,TGCAGTGCTACCCCGGGGAGCCATGGGTGGGAGCAGTACTTC
TRBV12-3/TRBV12-4,-,few,TRBJ2-1,CASALGEKRGNEQFF,TGTGCCAGCGCCCTCGGCGAAAAAAGGGGCAATGAGCAGTTCTTC
TRBV27,TRBD1,few,TRBJ1-2,CASSFVGTGEAYGYTF,TGTGCCAGCAGCTTCGTCGGGACAGGCGAAGCGTATGGCTACACCTTC
TRBV6-2/TRBV6-3,-,-,TRBJ2-7,CASSYGSPSRGGEQYF,TGTGCCAGCAGTTACGGTAGCCCTTCCAGAGGAGGCGAGCAGTACTTC
TRBV7-9,TRBD1,-,TRBJ1-6,CASSLVAGGRSPLHF,TGTGCCAGCAGCTTAGTGGCAGGGGGCAGGTCACCCCTCCACTTT
TRBV20-1,-,few,TRBJ2-1,CSATIGVGYNEQFF,TGCAGTGCCACGATAGGGGTAGGGTACAATGAGCAGTTCTTC
TRBV4-3,-,-,TRBJ1-5,CASSQDPGPERPQHF,TGCGCCAGCAGCCAAGATCCGGGGCCTGAGAGGCCCCAGCATTTT
TRBV20-1,TRBD1,-,TRBJ1-5,CSGQGGLDQPQHF,TGCAGCGGCCAGGGGGGTTTGGATCAGCCCCAGCATTTT
TRBV6-6,-,-,TRBJ2-1,CASTARSYNEQFF,TGTGCCAGCACTGCGCGCTCCTACAATGAGCAGTTCTTC
TRBV7-2,-,few,TRBJ2-1,CASSSFAGRNNEQFF,TGTGCCAGCAGCTCGTTTGCGGGGCGAAACAATGAGCAGTTCTTC
TRBV12-3/TRBV12-4,-,few,TRBJ2-1,CASSFGNGAEQFF,TGTGCCAGCAGTTTCGGGAATGGAGCCGAGCAGTTCTTC
TRBV6-5,-,many,TRBJ1-4,CASSKGTTNEKLFF,TGTGCCAGTTCAAAGGGTACAACTAATGAAAAACTGTTTTTT
TRBV5-6,-,few,TRBJ2-1,CASSLRPRNEQFF,TGTGCCAGCAGCTTGAGGCCCAGAAATGAGCAGTTCTTC
TRBV6-5,-,once,TRBJ1-3,CASSYSDQVKTGNTIYF,TGTGCCAGCAGTTACTCCGACCAGGTCAAGACTGGAAACACCATATATTTT
TRBV9,TRBD2,-,TRBJ2-1,CASSYSGTSGGSAYNEQFF,TGTGCCAGCAGCTACTCCGGGACTAGCGGGGGATCCGCCTACAATGAGCAGTTCTTC
TRBV5-1,TRBD1,few,TRBJ2-5,CASSLTPDRGPHNEQYF,TGCGCCAGCAGCTTGACTCCCGACAGGGGGCCCCACAATGAGCAGTACTTC
TRBV2,-,-,TRBJ2-5,CASSEHTGREEAQYF,TGTGCCAGCAGTGAACATACAGGGAGAGAAGAGGCCCAGTACTTC
TRBV11-2,-,few,TRBJ1-2,CASSRPGDLYGYTF,TGTGCCAGCAGCCGACCGGGGGATCTTTATGGCTACACCTTC
TRBV12-3/TRBV12-4,TRBD1,-,TRBJ1-2,CASRRGGRDSFYTF,TGTGCCAGCAGACGAGGGGGACGGGACAGCTTCTACACCTTC
TRBV20-1,TRBD2,-,TRBJ2-7,CSATGTTIYEQYF,TGCAGTGCCACCGGGACTACAATCTACGAGCAGTACTTC
TRBV20-1,TRBD1,-,TRBJ1-1,CSASPGGTEAFF,TGCAGTGCTAGTCCAGGGGGAACTGAAGCTTTCTTT
TRBV7-8,-,-,TRBJ1-4,CASSLGNRDPRIEKLFF,TGTGCCAGCAGCTTGGGGAACCGGGACCCCAGAATTGAAAAACTGTTTTTT
TRBV5-1,-,few,TRBJ2-6,CASSTETGANVLTF,TGCGCCAGCAGCACAGAGACAGGGGCCAACGTCCTGACTTTC
TRBV7-6,TRBD1,few,TRBJ1-4,CASSSHRGEKLFF,TGTGCCAGCAGCTCACACAGGGGAGAGAAACTGTTTTTT
TRBV4-2,TRBD2,once,TRBJ2-3,CASSQDKGSGGVTDTQYF,TGTGCCAGCAGCCAAGATAAGGGTAGCGGGGGGGTCACAGATACGCAGTATTTT
TRBV7-9,-,many,TRBJ2-7,CASSLGNRGSSYEQYF,TGTGCCAGCAGCTTAGGAAATAGGGGGTCCTCCTACGAGCAGTACTTC
TRBV7-2,-,few,TRBJ2-7,CASSLARLAESSYEQYF,TGTGCCAGCAGCTTAGCGCGTTTAGCGGAAAGTTCCTACGAGCAGTACTTC
TRBV4-3,-,-,TRBJ1-6,CASSSGPANNSPLHF,TGCGCCAGCAGCTCCGGACCGGCTAATAATTCACCCCTCCACTTT
TRBV15,-,-,TRBJ2-3,CATSRDGMGFSTDTQYF,TGTGCCACCAGCAGAGATGGGATGGGATTTAGCACAGATACGCAGTATTTT
TRBV15,-,few,TRBJ1-5,CATSRDPGTNQPQHF,TGTGCCACCAGCAGAGATCCCGGGACCAATCAGCCCCAGCATTTT
TRBV20-1,-,many,TRBJ1-5,CSASRDSNQPQHF,TGCAGTGCTTCTAGGGATAGCAATCAGCCCCAGCATTTT
TRBV12-3/TRBV12-4,TRBD1,-,TRBJ2-4,CAGRGQGVINIQYF,TGTGCCGGCAGGGGACAGGGGGTAATCAACATTCAGTACTTC
TRBV13,-,few,TRBJ2-3,CASSLGPLGDTQYF,TGTGCCAGCAGCTTAGGACCCTTGGGGGATACGCAGTATTTT
TRBV24-1,-,few,TRBJ2-7,CATSDPASGDSYEQYF,TGTGCCACCAGTGATCCCGCCTCGGGGGACTCCTACGAGCAGTACTTC
TRBV7-2,-,few,TRBJ2-7,CASSYTGTHEQYF,TGTGCCAGCAGCTACACAGGGACCCACGAGCAGTACTTC
TRBV7-6,-,-,TRBJ1-4,CASSLGGSSGKLFF,TGTGCCAGCAGCTTAGGTGGCAGCAGCGGAAAACTGTTTTTT
TRBV7-9,-,-,TRBJ1-1,CASSLAGGHGNTEAFF,TGTGCCAGCAGCTTAGCTGGGGGCCATGGGAACACTGAAGCTTTCTTT
TRBV6-6,-,-,TRBJ2-7,CGTGGGQAYEQYF,TGTGGAACCGGAGGGGGGCAAGCCTACGAGCAGTACTTC